The source of this T cell receptor (beta chain) is a study of beta chain features in type 1 diabetes. Trimming cost V 4 bases and J 4 bases; bases outside gene matches: 6. Germline CDR1 reads SGHRS; CDR2 reads YFSETQ. The CDR3 extends over 14 amino acids. One heparinised blood draw averaging around 110 mL was given by each donor. Sorting of CD4+ naive, central memory, regulatory and stem cell-like memory cells was performed via CD45RO/CCR7/CD25/CD127/CD95/CD27. Overall study findings and caveats: Among all four CD4+ subsets, Type 1 diabetes patients had TCRB CDR3s that were moderately but significantly shorter.

What was sequenced were expressed TCRB transcripts, since all of the isolated RNA had been reverse transcribed. This table comes from immunoSEQ multiplex PCR, and its TCRdb copy is limited to in-frame clones, with some not included. The top ten hold more than 0.015% of the sample, which has approximately 270,000 clones, roughly an eighth seen once. This clone was counted between two and nine times. Its antigen is still unknown. This receptor was identified in a young man with type 1 diabetes. Sequencing was done on a sample of naive CD4+ T cells from blood. The chain uses TRBV5-1 and TRBJ2-7, with 9 bases aligning to TRBD1. CDR3 sequence reads: CASSISGTGYEQYF. CDR3 coding DNA: TGCGCCAGCAGCATTTCCGGGACAGGGTACGAGCAGTACTTC.